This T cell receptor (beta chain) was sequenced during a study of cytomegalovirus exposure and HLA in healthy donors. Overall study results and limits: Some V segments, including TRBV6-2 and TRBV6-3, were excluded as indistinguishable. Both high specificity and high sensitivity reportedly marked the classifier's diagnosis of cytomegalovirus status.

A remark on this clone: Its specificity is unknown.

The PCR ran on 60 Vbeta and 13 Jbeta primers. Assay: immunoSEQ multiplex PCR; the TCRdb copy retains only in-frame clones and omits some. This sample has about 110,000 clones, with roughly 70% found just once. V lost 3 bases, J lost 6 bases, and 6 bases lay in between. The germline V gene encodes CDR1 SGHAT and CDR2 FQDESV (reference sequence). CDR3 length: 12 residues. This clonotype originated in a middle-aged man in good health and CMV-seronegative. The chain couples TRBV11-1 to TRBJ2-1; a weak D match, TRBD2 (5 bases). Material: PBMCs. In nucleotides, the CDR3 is TGTGCCAGCAGCTTCGAGGGCAATGAGCAGTTCTTC. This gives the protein CASSFEGNEQFF.